One TCR beta chain is described in this entry. Its target is not known. The V gene's germline CDR1 is WSHSY and CDR2 SAAADI. This CDR3 region has 14 residues. The V and J ends lost 4 bases and 5 bases, in that order; junction bases with no gene match: 6. This sample stems from a study of long-term antiretroviral therapy in people with HIV. Overall study findings and caveats: Dominant in the repertoire at all time points were clones expanded before ART.

Samples were assayed with immunoSEQ v3.0 at survey level. Sequencing was performed with immunoSEQ multiplex PCR; in TCRdb, only in-frame clones are kept and a portion is missing. The sample carries 25,000 to 35,000 clones, roughly 84% recorded once. V gene TRBV10-2 combines with J gene TRBJ2-5; 8 positions match TRBD2. The receptor was derived from a man aged 25 to 40 with HIV. This material consisted of unsorted PBMCs, taken 2.8 years after starting antiretroviral therapy. CDR3 amino acids: CASSAGGELETQYF. CDR3 nucleotides: TGCGCCAGCAGTGCCGGGGGGGAATTGGAGACCCAGTACTTC.